The 5 T cell receptor beta chains below come from one sample, sequenced in a study of regulatory T cells in long-lasting Graves disease (dated by TCRdb to the early 2020s). Library creation used multiplex PCR. Sequencing relied on an Illumina HiSeq 4000. iRepertoire HTBI primers and Arm-PCR amplification of CDR3 regions were used to construct TCR beta libraries. TCRdb redid the processing of the public reads, applying fastp at Q25 and MiXCR, and retained in-frame beta chains. Merged by CDR3 protein, the rows form single entries marked with the most common genes and DNA. For this sample the table gives 350,000 to 400,000 distinct CDR3 sequences, of which roughly 17% were detected only once. The top ten clonotypes cover around 20% of the sample. According to the study, the label for this sample's time point signals: newly diagnosed GD, antithyroid drugs for less than 3 months. RNA was extracted from PBMCs in TRIzol for both TCR sequencing and RNA sequencing.

This sample was shared with a second study, whose subject was T cells in Graves' hyperthyroidism and ophthalmopathy.

The specimen comprised peripheral blood mononuclear cells (PBMCs), sampled at new diagnosis, from a patient treated with antithyroid drugs. The receptor set was obtained from a woman aged 18-29 years with Graves disease. Donor details come from another sample of the same person, matched by shared clones.

The chain recombines TRBV6-5 with TRBJ2-6; 9 bases fit TRBD2. There are 17 residues in the CDR3. Germline assignment: CDR1 MNHEY and CDR2 SVGAGI. V shed 2 bases and J 2 bases; nucleotides not matched to a gene: 4. The chain's CDR3 is CASSYRAGGTGANVLTF. The DNA for the CDR3 is TGTGCCAGCAGTTACAGAGCGGGGGGTACTGGGGCCAACGTCCTGACTTTC.

This clonotype was detected a few times. The chain employs TRBV5-1 and TRBJ2-5, with D perhaps assigned TRBD1 or TRBD2 (5 bases each). The V end was cut by 0 bases, the J end by 5 bases, with 11 bases between. The CDR3 has 14 amino acids. CDR1 is SGHRS and CDR2 is YFSETQ in the germline V gene. The CDR3 nucleotides are TGCGCCAGCAGCTTGGGCAGGGCGGGTGAGACCCAGTACTTC. It specifies CASSLGRAGETQYF.

This clonotype was picked up a small number of times. The chain combines TRBV19 with TRBJ1-2; TRBD1 is a possible D gene (6 bases). The germline V gene encodes CDR1 LNHDA and CDR2 SQIVND (reference sequence). Deletions cut 5 bases from V and 6 bases from J, with 13 bases between. This CDR3 spans 13 amino acids. CDR3 bases: TGTGCCAGTAGTGCCCGGGGGCGGAATGGCTACACCTTC. Its protein is CASSARGRNGYTF. Together with reference TRBV19 and TRBJ1-2, the CDR3 gives the full variable domain: DGGITQSPKYLFRKEGQNVTLSCEQNLNHDAMYWYRQDPGQGLRLIYYSQIVNDFQKGDIAEGYSVSREKKESFPLTVTSAQKNPTAFYLCASSARGRNGYTFGSGTRLTVV.

This clonotype was recorded at least ten times. The J gene is TRBJ2-2, the V gene TRBV2; no clear D gene. V lost 3 bases to trimming and J lost 5 bases, with 16 bases between them. This CDR3 has 16 residues. From germline, CDR1 is SNHLY and CDR2 FYNNEI. CDR3 protein: CASSEMYPKKTGELFF. In DNA, the CDR3 is TGTGCCAGCAGTGAGATGTATCCCAAAAAAACCGGGGAGCTGTTTTTT.

The gene calls are TRBV5-6 and TRBJ1-1; 8 bases match TRBD1. V shed 6 bases and J 3 bases; nucleotides not matched to a gene: 4. The CDR3 consists of 13 residues. Germline-derived CDR1 and CDR2 are SGHDT and YYEEEE. CDR3: CASMRQGHTEAFF. Written as DNA, the CDR3 is TGTGCCAGCATGCGACAGGGGCACACTGAAGCTTTCTTT.